These 29 T cell receptor beta chains share one sample of origin, sequenced in a study of regulatory T cells in long-lasting Graves disease. Noted time point: newly diagnosed GD, antithyroid drugs for less than 3 months. Extracted RNA from PBMCs served as the source of the TCR library. TCR beta libraries were built with iRepertoire HTBI primers and Arm-PCR of CDR3 regions. In TCRdb, the multiplex PCR reads were re-called with MiXCR into one record per CDR3 protein. The sample includes approximately 230,000 distinct CDR3 sequences, around 18% of them seen just once. The source material was peripheral blood mononuclear cells (PBMCs), sampled at new diagnosis, from a patient treated with antithyroid drugs. The receptors originated from a female donor with Graves disease.

This CDR3 reads CASSQRDRVEQFF. The CDR3 coding sequence is TGTGCCAGCTCCCAACGGGACAGGGTTGAGCAGTTCTTC. This rearrangement joins TRBV18 to TRBJ2-1, with 9 positions matching TRBD1. With V trimmed by 6 bases and J by 9 bases, 6 bases remained unmatched. CDR1 KGHSH and CDR2 LQKENI come from the germline V gene. The CDR3 has 13 amino acids.

This clonotype was observed a handful of times. V gene TRBV20-1 combines with J gene TRBJ2-1; 8 bases agree with TRBD2. V trimming: 6 bases; J trimming: 5 bases; junction bases outside the gene matches: 12. The CDR3 totals 15 residues. CDR1 is DFQATT, CDR2 SNEGSKA, per germline (reference sequence). CDR3: CSASRPREAHNEQFF. The CDR3 bases are TGCAGTGCGAGCCGTCCGCGGGAGGCTCACAATGAGCAGTTCTTC.

Many counts were recorded for this clonotype. The V call is TRBV2, the J call TRBJ1-2; possible D gene TRBD1, 6 bases. The ends were cut back, 9 bases at V and 5 bases at J, with 16 bases in the middle. This CDR3 comprises 13 residues. The germline CDR1 and CDR2 sequences are SNHLY and FYNNEI. CDR3 nucleotide sequence: TGTGCCAGAGGGGACTCCAGGGGATATGGCTACACCTTC. This encodes CARGDSRGYGYTF.

The table lists this clonotype with many counts. The chain joins TRBV19 to TRBJ1-2; no definite D call. The ends were cut back, 4 bases at V and 4 bases at J, with 13 bases in the middle. Per germline, CDR1 LNHDA and CDR2 SQIVND (reference sequence). The CDR3 is 14 residues long. The CDR3 DNA reads TGTGCCAGTAGTAAACCCGGAGAAATCTATGGCTACACCTTC. Translated: CASSKPGEIYGYTF. Filled out from reference TRBV19 and TRBJ1-2, the complete variable domain reads DGGITQSPKYLFRKEGQNVTLSCEQNLNHDAMYWYRQDPGQGLRLIYYSQIVNDFQKGDIAEGYSVSREKKESFPLTVTSAQKNPTAFYLCASSKPGEIYGYTFGSGTRLTVV.

Comments on this clonotype: A read error likely explains this, since a far larger clone differs by one base. A read error is likely, as this CDR3 ends without the conserved phenylalanine or tryptophan. As DNA, the CDR3 is TGTGCCAGCAGCGTAGAGGGGACTAGCGGGAGGGCCGGGTACGAGCAGTACCTC. This encodes CASSVEGTSGRAGYEQYL. The V gene is TRBV7-4, the J gene TRBJ2-5; TRBD2 aligns across 16 bases. With the DNA end fitting TRBJ2-7 better, the J assignment may be wrong. CDR3 length: 18 residues. The germline V gene has CDR1 SGHVT and CDR2 SQSDAQ.

This clonotype was seen at least ten times. The chain joins TRBV28 to TRBJ1-6; D gene ambiguous. The germline V gene has CDR1 MDHEN and CDR2 SYDVKM. This CDR3 has 16 residues. The V end was cut by 6 bases, the J end by 0 bases, with 12 bases between. CDR3 DNA sequence: TGTGCCAGCAGGGGTATGGAGAGCTCCTATAATTCACCCCTCCACTTT. Encoded protein: CASRGMESSYNSPLHF.

The chain couples TRBV6-2 or TRBV6-3 to TRBJ2-7; 9 bases are shared with TRBD1. CDR3 length: 15 amino acids. V trimming: 6 bases; J trimming: 6 bases; junction bases outside the gene matches: 12. Looked up from germline, CDR1 is MNHEY and CDR2 is SVGEGT. CDR3 protein: CASSFDRDRAAEQYF. The CDR3 bases are TGTGCCAGCAGCTTCGACCGGGACAGGGCCGCCGAGCAGTACTTC.

This clonotype was seen at least ten times. The chain links TRBV29-1 to TRBJ2-7; the D gene could be TRBD1 or TRBD2 (5 bases each). Germline CDR1 SQVTM, CDR2 ANQGSEA. There are 13 residues in the CDR3. Trimming stripped 6 bases from V and 7 bases from J, with 19 bases between. This CDR3 reads CSVGLQGTGEQYF. As DNA, the CDR3 is TGCAGCGTGGGGCTTCAGGGAACGGGAGAGCAGTACTTC.

For this clonotype: This may stem from a read error, because a much larger clone lies one nucleotide away. J is TRBJ1-3 and V is TRBV12-3 or TRBV12-4; TRBD1 matches 8 bases. The CDR3 has 14 residues. The CDR3 loop reads CVSHVTGGGNTIYF. DNA of the CDR3: TGTGTCAGCCACGTAACAGGGGGAGGAAACACCATATATTTT.

This clonotype was detected many times. The V call is TRBV2, the J call TRBJ1-1; unclear D gene. The CDR3 sequence is 13 residues long. V was clipped by 3 bases and J by 8 bases, with 13 bases between them. The germline CDR1 and CDR2 sequences are SNHLY and FYNNEI. Written as DNA, the CDR3 is TGTGCCAGCAGTGACCGCGAACAGAGCGAAGCTTTCTTT. Translated: CASSDREQSEAFF.

This clonotype was recorded a few times. V gene TRBV29-1 combines with J gene TRBJ2-5, with D unclear. Trimming shortened V by 4 bases and J by 5 bases, and 14 bases separated the two germline ends. This CDR3 region has 13 residues. Per germline, CDR1 SQVTM and CDR2 ANQGSEA. Here the CDR3 DNA reads TGCAGCGTTGGAAGTCTGGTTGGGGAGACCCAGTACTTC. Residues: CSVGSLVGETQYF.

This clonotype was found many times. The chain links TRBV5-4 to TRBJ2-5; TRBD2 matches at 7 bases. Germline V gene sequence: CDR1 SGHNT, CDR2 YYREEE (reference sequence). CDR3 length: 13 residues. V lost 6 bases to trimming and J lost 5 bases; unmatched junction nucleotides: 7. CDR3: CASTPDGRETQYF. The CDR3 DNA reads as TGTGCCAGCACCCCCGACGGGAGGGAGACCCAGTACTTC.

This clonotype was counted at least ten times. V usage is TRBV28 and J usage is TRBJ1-5; D perhaps matches TRBD1 (6 bases). The CDR3 is 15 residues long. The germline V gene encodes CDR1 MDHEN and CDR2 SYDVKM. V was trimmed by 6 bases and J by 2 bases, leaving 14 bases between them. CDR3 region: CASSRHRVRNQPQHF. The CDR3 bases are TGTGCCAGCAGCCGCCACAGGGTCCGCAATCAGCCCCAGCATTTT.

This clonotype was seen more than once but under ten times. This clone may be a read error of a much larger clone one base away. The rearrangement uses TRBV3-1 and TRBJ2-1, with 8 positions matching TRBD1. This CDR3 has 12 amino acids. V was pared by 3 bases and J by 10 bases, with 2 bases of the junction left unmatched. Per germline, CDR1 LGHDT and CDR2 YNNKEL (reference sequence). The CDR3 DNA is TGTGCCAGCAGCCAGACAGGGGACGAGCAGTTCTTC. It yields the protein CASSQTGDEQFF.

The count of this clonotype is one. This likely came from a read error, as a far larger clone is one base away. This chain links TRBV11-3 with TRBJ2-1; TRBD1 matches 8 bases. Unmatched junction bases numbered 8, after V lost 3 bases and J lost 10 bases. Germline V gene data show CDR1 as SGHNT and CDR2 as YENEEA. The CDR3 length is 14 residues. The CDR3 sequence: CASSFGRGLDEQFF. The CDR3 coding sequence is TGTGCCAGCAGCTTCGGCAGGGGGCTGGACGAGCAGTTCTTC.

The chain is built from TRBV6-2 or TRBV6-3 and TRBJ2-4, with D maybe TRBD2 (6 bases). CDR3 length: 13 amino acids. The V end lost 0 bases, the J end lost 7 bases, and 7 bases lay between the germline ends. Germline V CDR1 and CDR2: MNHEY, SVGEGT. The CDR3 loop reads CASSYSRGNIQYF. As DNA, the CDR3 is TGTGCCAGCAGTTACTCTCGGGGGAACATTCAGTACTTC.

The chain recombines TRBV3-1 with TRBJ2-5; unclear D gene. The V and J ends lost 1 base and 3 bases respectively, with 12 bases between them. There are 15 residues in the CDR3. Germline V gives CDR1 LGHDT, CDR2 YNNKEL (reference sequence). CDR3 bases: TGTGCCAGCAGCCAAGGAGTAGATAACGAAGAGACCCAGTACTTC. Its protein product is CASSQGVDNEETQYF.

This clonotype was counted at least ten times. The rearrangement joins TRBV3-1 to TRBJ2-2, with D uncertain. Between the trimmed V and J ends, which lost 5 bases and 4 bases, there was a span of 8 bases. The CDR3 loop spans 13 amino acids. CDR1 and CDR2 (germline): LGHDT, YNNKEL (reference sequence). The CDR3 is CASSNRPTGELFF. The CDR3 nucleotides read TGTGCCAGCAGCAACCGACCCACCGGGGAGCTGTTTTTT. Complete variable domain (other parts from reference TRBV3-1 and TRBJ2-2): DTAVSQTPKYLVTQMGNDKSIKCEQNLGHDTMYWYKQDSKKFLKIMFSYNNKELIINETVPNRFSPKSPDKAHLNLHINSLELGDSAVYFCASSNRPTGELFFGEGSRLTVL.

Ten or more counts support this clonotype. V and J are TRBV6-1 and TRBJ2-5; the D is unclear. V was cut by 5 bases and J by 4 bases, with 8 bases left in between. The CDR3 sequence is 12 residues long. CDR1 and CDR2 (germline): MNHNS, SASEGT. As DNA, the CDR3 is TGTGCCAGCAGTCCTAGGGCAGAGACCCAGTACTTC. Amino acid sequence: CASSPRAETQYF.

The rearrangement uses TRBV9 and TRBJ2-3, with TRBD2 as a possible D gene (7 bases). The germline CDR1 and CDR2 sequences are SGDLS and YYNGEE. The length of the CDR3 is 16 residues. Trimming pared 3 bases from V and 2 bases from J, leaving 16 bases between. Written as DNA, the CDR3 is TGTGCCAGCAGCGCCCCGAGGGGGGACTACACAGATACGCAGTATTTT. Amino acids: CASSAPRGDYTDTQYF.

This clonotype was counted many times. V usage is TRBV7-9 and J usage is TRBJ1-1; 10 nucleotides align to TRBD1. CDR1 is SEHNR and CDR2 is FQNEAQ in the germline V gene (reference sequence). The CDR3 has 14 residues. The trim removed 3 bases at V and 3 bases at J, leaving 1 base unmatched. CDR3 DNA: TGTGCCAGCAGCTTGGACAGGGGGGACACTGAAGCTTTCTTT. Protein sequence: CASSLDRGDTEAFF.

This clonotype was detected ten times or more. The chain joins TRBV10-3 to TRBJ1-2; possibly TRBD1 for D (6 bases). CDR3 length: 14 residues. Germline V gene data show CDR1 as ENHRY and CDR2 as SYGVKD. The germline V and J ends were trimmed by 0 bases and 8 bases, with 13 bases remaining between them. The DNA for the CDR3 is TGTGCCATCAGTGAGTCACAGGGTCGAGTGGGCTACACCTTC. This encodes CAISESQGRVGYTF.

The chain uses TRBV2 and TRBJ2-2; D not certain. Between the trimmed V and J ends, which lost 4 bases and 3 bases, there was a span of 9 bases. The CDR3 consists of 14 residues. CDR1 and CDR2 from the germline V gene are SNHLY and FYNNEI. In DNA, the CDR3 is TGTGCCAGCAGTGGGGAACGTGACACCGGGGAGCTGTTTTTT. It translates to CASSGERDTGELFF.

This clonotype was found a few times. The chain combines TRBV7-9 with TRBJ1-3, with D unclear. The germline V gene has CDR1 SEHNR and CDR2 FQNEAQ (reference sequence). CDR3 length equals 14 residues. V dropped 5 bases and J dropped 9 bases, with 17 bases sitting between them. The CDR3 spells CASSRGIGDFTIYF. In nucleotides, the CDR3 is TGTGCCAGCAGCCGAGGCATCGGCGATTTCACCATATATTTT.

This chain joins TRBV12-3 or TRBV12-4 and TRBJ2-3, with TRBD2 matching 13 bases. The CDR3 spans 17 residues. With V trimmed by 6 bases and J by 5 bases, 11 bases remained unmatched. The CDR3 DNA sequence: TGTGCCAGCAGGGGGAGCGGACTAGCGGGAGTTATAGATACGCAGTATTTT. Translated: CASRGSGLAGVIDTQYF.

This clonotype was observed many times. This sequence joins TRBV3-1 and TRBJ1-5; D is undetermined. The CDR3 contains 14 residues. V lost 4 bases and J lost 8, with 15 bases in between. Germline lookup yields CDR1 LGHDT and CDR2 YNNKEL (reference sequence). The CDR3 DNA is TGTGCCAGCAGCCCCGGAGAGTTAAGGGAGCCCCAGCATTTT. Its protein product is CASSPGELREPQHF.

This clonotype was seen ten or more times. V is TRBV7-2 and J is TRBJ1-3, with a weak D call TRBD1 (5 bases). There are 15 residues in the CDR3. Deletions cut 3 bases from V and 1 base from J, with 10 bases between. Germline V gene data show CDR1 as SGHTA and CDR2 as FQGNSA. The CDR3 protein is CASSLWDGSGNTIYF. The CDR3 nucleotides are TGTGCCAGCAGCTTGTGGGACGGATCTGGAAACACCATATATTTT.

This clonotype has ten or more counts. J is TRBJ1-6 and V is TRBV9; TRBD1 might be the D (5 bases). CDR3 size: 14 residues. Germline V CDR1 and CDR2: SGDLS, YYNGEE. Trimming left V 1 base short and J 8 bases short, with 10 bases between. The CDR3 loop reads CASSVSGYDSPLHF. CDR3 coding DNA: TGTGCCAGCAGCGTATCAGGGTACGATTCACCCCTCCACTTT.

In this sample, this clonotype turned up many times. The chain employs TRBV10-3 and TRBJ2-1; 9 bases agree with TRBD2. The J call could be wrong; TRBJ2-5 is a better fit for the DNA end. This CDR3 is 17 amino acids long. Per germline, CDR1 ENHRY and CDR2 SYGVKD. CDR3 nucleotides: TGTGCCATCAGGAGGGGTTTGACCGGGACTAGCTTAGAGACCCAGTACTTC. Protein sequence: CAIRRGLTGTSLETQYF.